The clone carrying this T cell receptor beta chain was detected ten times or more. The antigen is undetermined. This record belongs to a study of glioma-infiltrating T cells. TCR alpha and beta CDR3 regions were amplified from RNA using iRepertoire nested multiplex PCR. Input was roughly 85-450 ng of tissue mRNA or PBMC total RNA. TCRdb itself ran the multiplex PCR reads through MiXCR, one entry per CDR3 protein. Here the sample spans approximately 190,000 distinct CDR3 sequences, over 30% being singletons. Germline CDR1 SGHTA, CDR2 FQGNSA. The CDR3 contains 16 residues. Trimming removed 5 bases from V and 0 bases from J, with 16 bases in between. Study-wide points: CDR3 overlap between tissue and blood was very small. Tissue-blood divergence was below expectation in non-neoplastic patients, above in gliomas.

This chain uses TRBV7-2 with TRBJ1-1, with D tentatively TRBD1 (5 bases). The receptor comes from a human donor with low-grade glioma or glioblastoma, undergoing nonglioma brain surgery, or in good health (not recorded which). The sample consisted of glioma tissue, nonneoplastic brain tissue, or PBMCs (not recorded which). CDR3: CASSPGSTAMNTEAFF. The DNA for the CDR3 is TGTGCCAGCAGCCCAGGTTCGACAGCTATGAACACTGAAGCTTTCTTT.